Listed here are 15 T cell receptor beta chains from one sample, sequenced in a study of T cells after yellow fever vaccination. One entry per CDR3 protein results from TCRdb running MiXCR on the 5' RACE reads. The sample gives hundreds of thousands of distinct CDR3 sequences, about a fifth of which show up once; approximately 14% is in the top ten. This specimen was PBMCs, taken 15 days after the yellow fever booster vaccination. The receptor source for this set is a man between 25 and 39 years old who received the YFV17D yellow fever vaccine.

This clonotype appeared a single time. The chain uses TRBV11-1 and TRBJ1-2; 8 bases are a match to TRBD1. Losses at the gene ends were 8 bases for V and 12 bases for J; bases not matched to a gene: 11. Germline CDR1 is SGHAT and CDR2 is FQDESV (reference sequence). The CDR3 is made up of 12 amino acids. The CDR3 region has the DNA TGTGCCAGCGGCGGGACAGGAAAAGGCCACACCTTC. Translation: CASGGTGKGHTF.

A few counts support this clonotype. The chain's CDR3 is CASSLGGTSGNEQFF. In nucleotides, the CDR3 is TGTGCCAGCAGTTTAGGGGGCACTAGCGGCAATGAGCAGTTCTTC. This chain links TRBV12-3 or TRBV12-4 with TRBJ2-1; 8 nucleotides align to TRBD2. The length of the CDR3 is 15 residues. V lost 1 base and J lost 6; bases outside the gene matches: 5.

The V and J genes are TRBV7-3 and TRBJ2-1, with D unresolved. V lost 4 bases to trimming and J lost 0 bases, with 19 bases between them. This CDR3 has 18 residues. Germline CDR1 and CDR2: SGHTA and FQGTGA. CDR3 region: CASSSTGGLPGSYNEQFF. In nucleotides, the CDR3 is TGTGCCAGCAGCTCCACGGGTGGGCTACCAGGCTCCTACAATGAGCAGTTCTTC. The entire variable domain, with the rest obtained from reference TRBV7-3 and TRBJ2-1, is as follows: GAGVSQTPSNKVTEKGKYVELRCDPISGHTALYWYRQSLGQGPEFLIYFQGTGAADDSGLPNDRFFAVRPEGSVSTLKIQRTERGDSAVYLCASSSTGGLPGSYNEQFFGPGTRLTVL.

The chain is built from TRBV5-1 and TRBJ2-1, with D perhaps TRBD2 (6 bases). This CDR3 comprises 15 residues. The V and J ends lost 3 bases and 10 bases respectively, with 20 bases between them. Germline-derived CDR1 and CDR2 are SGHRS and YFSETQ. The CDR3 here is CASSSVGSGVGEQFF. The CDR3 DNA is TGCGCCAGCAGCTCCGTAGGGTCGGGGGTCGGCGAGCAGTTCTTC. Supplemented by reference TRBV5-1 and TRBJ2-1, the full variable domain reads KAGVTQTPRYLIKTRGQQVTLSCSPISGHRSVSWYQQTPGQGLQFLFEYFSETQRNKGNFPGRFSGRQFSNSRSEMNVSTLELGDSALYLCASSSVGSGVGEQFFGPGTRLTVL.

This chain uses TRBV24-1 with TRBJ2-1; 13 positions agree with TRBD2. J was trimmed by 8 bases and V by 3 bases; bases with no gene match: 6. Looked up from germline, CDR1 is KGHDR and CDR2 is SFDVKD. The CDR3 totals 16 residues. CDR3: CATSDTGTSGDYEQFF. The DNA of the CDR3 is TGTGCCACCAGTGATACCGGGACTAGCGGGGACTATGAGCAGTTCTTC.

This clonotype was observed many times. The V call is TRBV10-2, the J call TRBJ2-1; 9 bases are shared with TRBD1. Looked up from germline, CDR1 is WSHSY and CDR2 is SAAADI. V shed 0 bases and J 7 bases; nucleotides not matched to a gene: 7. This CDR3 has 16 amino acids. The CDR3 is CASSESITGGGNEQFF. CDR3 in DNA: TGCGCCAGCAGTGAGTCGATAACAGGGGGCGGAAATGAGCAGTTCTTC.

This clonotype was counted a few times. This chain links TRBV14 with TRBJ2-1; TRBD2 matches 9 bases. J gave up 7 bases and V 2 bases, and 9 bases lay outside the gene matches. The CDR3 contains 16 residues. Germline loops: CDR1 SGHDN, CDR2 FVKESK. The DNA for the CDR3 is TGTGCCAGCAGCCAACCGATAGCGGGAGAGGTGAATGAGCAGTTCTTC. It yields the protein CASSQPIAGEVNEQFF.

This chain connects TRBV7-9 to TRBJ2-7; D call uncertain. V dropped 3 bases and J dropped 0 bases, with 6 bases sitting between them. This CDR3 region has 13 residues. Germline CDR1 and CDR2: SEHNR and FQNEAQ (reference sequence). The CDR3 sequence: CASSFPNSYEQYF. The DNA for the CDR3 is TGTGCCAGCAGCTTTCCTAACTCCTACGAGCAGTACTTC.

The gene calls are TRBV12-3 or TRBV12-4 and TRBJ2-7, with D maybe TRBD1 (6 bases). The V end was cut by 5 bases, the J end by 5 bases, with 16 bases between. The CDR3 extends over 14 amino acids. The CDR3 region is CASSTLTGFHEQYF. The CDR3 bases are TGTGCCAGCAGTACCCTAACAGGGTTCCACGAGCAGTACTTC.

This clonotype was counted a few times. The chain joins TRBV11-2 to TRBJ2-2; D not certain. The CDR3 is made up of 14 amino acids. The germline V and J ends were trimmed by 2 bases and 6 bases, with 10 bases remaining between them. In germline, CDR1 is SGHAT, CDR2 FQNNGV. CDR3 region: CASSLMGSPGELFF. The DNA for the CDR3 is TGTGCCAGCAGCTTAATGGGCTCGCCCGGGGAGCTGTTTTTT.

This chain links TRBV6-2 or TRBV6-3 with TRBJ2-6, with TRBD1 matching over 9 bases. Germline CDR1 reads MNHEY; CDR2 reads SVGEGT. The CDR3 totals 16 residues. Trimming cost V 5 bases and J 1 base; bases outside gene matches: 3. The CDR3 sequence is CASSRDRASGANVLTF. The CDR3 bases are TGTGCCAGCAGTAGGGACAGGGCTTCTGGGGCCAACGTCCTGACTTTC.

V is TRBV29-1 and J is TRBJ2-1; 12 bases map to TRBD2. The CDR3 runs 15 residues. J lost 6 bases, V lost 7 bases, and 10 bases had no gene match. CDR1 is SQVTM and CDR2 is ANQGSEA in the germline V gene. Here the CDR3 reads CSGAWASGRANEQFF. CDR3 sequence (DNA): TGCAGCGGGGCCTGGGCTAGCGGGAGGGCCAATGAGCAGTTCTTC.

This clonotype was observed a handful of times. This chain uses TRBV7-3 with TRBJ2-1; D is unclear. V was cut by 2 bases and J by 6 bases, with 14 bases left in between. Germline V gene lookup returns CDR1 SGHTA and CDR2 FQGTGA. The CDR3 length is 15 residues. The DNA for the CDR3 is TGTGCCAGCAGCTTATCTTCAGGCGTACTCAATGAGCAGTTCTTC. Translated, it gives CASSLSSGVLNEQFF.

The rearrangement links TRBV7-9 to TRBJ2-3, with 7 bases lining up with TRBD1. Germline V gene lookup returns CDR1 SEHNR and CDR2 FQNEAQ (reference sequence). The CDR3 is made up of 15 amino acids. Trimming at V came to 0 bases and at J to 2 bases, leaving 2 bases not matched to a gene. CDR3 sequence: CASSLATGVTDTQYF. The CDR3 DNA is TGTGCCAGCAGCTTAGCTACAGGGGTCACAGATACGCAGTATTTT.

This clonotype has more than one count but fewer than ten. This rearrangement joins TRBV20-1 to TRBJ2-5, with 8 bases lining up with TRBD1. Germline V CDR1 and CDR2: DFQATT, SNEGSKA (reference sequence). The CDR3 runs 12 residues. V lost 6 bases, J lost 4 bases, and 4 bases stayed unmatched. CDR3 DNA sequence: TGCAGTGCACTAGACAGGGGAGAGACCCAGTACTTC. It codes for CSALDRGETQYF.